The 20 T cell receptor beta chains reported below all come from one sample, sequenced in a study of blood T cell repertoires in COVID-19. Measured with immunoSEQ multiplex PCR; TCRdb has only the in-frame clones, and not every one. The sample has about 180,000 clones; approximately 85% are singletons. The sequenced sample consisted of peripheral blood. These TCRs come from a woman of 80 years or more with acute or convalescent COVID-19.

The chain links TRBV5-1 to TRBJ2-7, with 11 positions matching TRBD2. Germline-derived CDR1 and CDR2 are SGHRS and YFSETQ. CDR3 length: 16 residues. V lost 4 bases, J lost 0 bases, and 6 bases stayed unmatched. The CDR3 DNA sequence: TGCGCCAGCAGCGGGCGACTAGCGGGGTTCTCCTACGAGCAGTACTTC. Translated, it gives CASSGRLAGFSYEQYF.

This clone appeared a single time. CDR3 in DNA: TGTGCCAGCAGCCGTAAGACTAGGAGTGATGAGCAGTTCTTC. This gives the protein CASSRKTRSDEQFF. The rearrangement joins TRBV6-5 to TRBJ2-1, with D tentatively TRBD2 (6 bases). Looked up from germline, CDR1 is MNHEY and CDR2 is SVGAGI. Trimming took off 6 bases at V and 8 bases at J, with 17 bases between the two ends. This CDR3 comprises 14 residues.

The rearrangement joins TRBV18 to TRBJ2-1; D possibly corresponds to TRBD1 (5 bases). Germline CDR1 and CDR2: KGHSH and LQKENI. The CDR3 extends over 11 amino acids. The CDR3 DNA sequence: TGTGCGACAGCAAAGGGGAATGAGCAGTTCTTC. This sequence encodes CATAKGNEQFF.

The chain recombines TRBV5-4 with TRBJ2-1; 15 nucleotides agree with TRBD2. This CDR3 contains 17 residues. Germline-derived CDR1 and CDR2 are SGHNT and YYREEE (reference sequence). Trimming at V came to 4 bases and at J to 0 bases, leaving 2 bases not matched to a gene. CDR3 nucleotides: TGTGCCAGCAGCCGGACTAGCGGGGGGGGCTCCTACAATGAGCAGTTCTTC. Protein: CASSRTSGGGSYNEQFF.

DNA for the CDR3: TGTGCCAGCAGCTTGCCCGGGACATCGAACACCGGGGAGCTGTTTTTT. It yields the protein CASSLPGTSNTGELFF. The chain employs TRBV5-6 and TRBJ2-2, with D tentatively TRBD1 (6 bases). CDR3 length: 16 amino acids. V shed 1 base and J shed 0 bases, with 10 bases lying between them. Germline lookup yields CDR1 SGHDT and CDR2 YYEEEE. Drawing the rest from reference TRBV5-6 and TRBJ2-2, the complete variable domain is DAGVTQSPTHLIKTRGQQVTLRCSPKSGHDTVSWYQQALGQGPQFIFQYYEEEERQRGNFPDRFSGHQFPNYSSELNVNALLLGDSALYLCASSLPGTSNTGELFFGEGSRLTVL.

The rearrangement joins TRBV5-5 to TRBJ2-1; D is unresolved. Trimming took 4 bases from V and 7 from J, leaving 12 bases between them. The CDR3 sequence is 13 residues long. CDR1 and CDR2 from the germline V gene are SGHKS and YYEKEE (reference sequence). Written as DNA, the CDR3 is TGTGCCAGCAGCCACCCCGCCAGTAATGAGCAGTTCTTC. Encoded protein: CASSHPASNEQFF.

The chain employs TRBV12-3 or TRBV12-4 and TRBJ1-4; D gene ambiguous. V was shortened by 3 bases and J by 3 bases, with 5 bases between the two germline ends. The CDR3 loop spans 13 amino acids. The CDR3 DNA reads TGTGCCAGCAGTTTGAGCCCTAATGAAAAACTGTTTTTT. The encoded protein is CASSLSPNEKLFF.

The chain links TRBV5-4 to TRBJ2-3, with 9 bases that match TRBD2. Trimming removed 5 bases from V and 4 bases from J; junction bases left unmatched: 5. This CDR3 spans 14 amino acids. CDR1 and CDR2 (germline): SGHNT, YYREEE (reference sequence). CDR3 amino acids: CASRGGGASDTQYF. The CDR3 DNA is TGTGCCAGCAGAGGCGGGGGGGCCTCAGATACGCAGTATTTT.

This clone appeared a single time. V gene TRBV5-6 combines with J gene TRBJ2-3; tentative D call: TRBD2 (6 bases). Trimming stripped 1 base from V and 0 bases from J, with 15 bases between. Per germline, CDR1 SGHDT and CDR2 YYEEEE. The CDR3 spans 17 residues. CDR3 amino acids: CASSLMSGRGSTDTQYF. Written as DNA, the CDR3 is TGTGCCAGCAGCTTGATGTCGGGCCGGGGGAGCACAGATACGCAGTATTTT.

The J gene is TRBJ1-5, the V gene TRBV6-5, with 7 bases aligning to TRBD1. Looked up from germline, CDR1 is MNHEY and CDR2 is SVGAGI. With V trimmed by 6 bases and J by 7 bases, 9 bases remained unmatched. The CDR3 is 14 residues long. The CDR3 DNA reads as TGTGCCAGCAGGAGCCGGGACAGACACCAGCCCCAGCATTTT. Translation gives CASRSRDRHQPQHF.

The chain carries TRBV6-1 and TRBJ2-2, with a tentative D call TRBD1 (5 bases). Trimming shortened V by 2 bases and J by 3 bases, and 7 bases separated the two germline ends. Germline CDR1 and CDR2: MNHNS and SASEGT. The CDR3 runs to 14 residues. CDR3 nucleotides: TGTGCCAGCAGTGAAACACAGGACACCGGGGAGCTGTTTTTT. This gives the protein CASSETQDTGELFF.

This clone was counted a single time. The genes are TRBV7-9 and TRBJ2-3; tentative D call: TRBD2 (5 bases). Germline lookup yields CDR1 SEHNR and CDR2 FQNEAQ (reference sequence). CDR3 size: 16 residues. Trimming stripped 5 bases from V and 0 bases from J, with 15 bases between. The CDR3 nucleotides are TGTGCCAGCAGCCGTTGGCAGCGGCAAAGCACAGATACGCAGTATTTT. It translates to CASSRWQRQSTDTQYF.

This rearrangement joins TRBV5-1 to TRBJ2-2, with 9 bases aligning to TRBD1. The V gene's germline CDR1 is SGHRS and CDR2 YFSETQ. V lost 5 bases, J lost 6 bases, and 5 bases stayed unmatched. The CDR3 runs to 14 residues. The CDR3 loop reads CASRSTGGPGELFF. The CDR3 nucleotides are TGCGCCAGCAGATCTACAGGGGGCCCCGGGGAGCTGTTTTTT.

The V gene is TRBV27, the J gene TRBJ2-3; 9 bases fit TRBD1. Germline values: CDR1 MNHEY, CDR2 SMNVEV (reference sequence). The CDR3 sequence is 17 residues long. The V and J ends lost 1 base and 0 bases, in that order; junction bases with no gene match: 5. CDR3 sequence (DNA): TGTGCCAGCAGTTTATGGACAGGGGTAACTAGCACAGATACGCAGTATTTT. Its translation is CASSLWTGVTSTDTQYF.

The chain links TRBV2 to TRBJ1-5; D is undetermined. Germline CDR1 is SNHLY and CDR2 is FYNNEI. This CDR3 contains 13 residues. V gave up 1 base and J gave up 5 bases, with 6 bases separating them. In DNA form, the CDR3 reads TGTGCCAGCAGTGAAGAGCCGTATCAGCCCCAGCATTTT. It translates to CASSEEPYQPQHF.

On this clone: An end of the junction does not agree with germline; a read error may underlie this. The chain has TRBV5-6 and TRBJ1-1; D is perhaps TRBD1 (6 bases). Germline V lookup: CDR1 SGHDT, CDR2 YYEEEE. The length of the CDR3 is 15 residues. CDR3 in DNA: TGTGCCAGCCGCTTAAACACGGGACAGAACACTGAAGCTTTCTTT. It translates to CASRLNTGQNTEAFF.

The chain joins TRBV6-5 to TRBJ2-7; D is possibly TRBD2 (7 bases). Germline V gene lookup returns CDR1 MNHEY and CDR2 SVGAGI. The CDR3 has 12 amino acids. V was shortened by 8 bases and J by 4 bases, with 12 bases between the two germline ends. The DNA of the CDR3 is TGTGCCAGCGGGCGGGGGACATACGAGCAGTACTTC. It encodes CASGRGTYEQYF.

V usage is TRBV6-2 or TRBV6-3 and J usage is TRBJ2-2, with TRBD1 matching 8 bases. With V trimmed by 5 bases and J by 2 bases, 7 bases remained unmatched. The CDR3 sequence is 16 residues long. The germline CDR1 and CDR2 sequences are MNHEY and SVGEGT. The CDR3 loop is CASSPTGAFNTGELFF. CDR3 DNA: TGTGCCAGCAGTCCGACAGGGGCGTTCAACACCGGGGAGCTGTTTTTT.

The chain has TRBV2 and TRBJ2-1; TRBD2 aligns across 8 bases. The CDR3 is 14 amino acids. The V gene's germline CDR1 is SNHLY and CDR2 FYNNEI. V shed 7 bases, J shed 8 bases, and the junction held 10 bases outside the gene matches. CDR3 loop: CASTGGRTADEQFF. The CDR3 DNA is TGTGCCAGCACAGGCGGGAGGACCGCCGATGAGCAGTTCTTC.

In DNA, the CDR3 is TGCGCCAGCAGCTTGAGGGTAGCGAGATCCTACAATGAGCAGTTCTTC. Amino acid sequence: CASSLRVARSYNEQFF. The genes are TRBV5-1 and TRBJ2-1; tentatively, D is TRBD2 (5 bases). The CDR3 covers 16 residues. Germline CDR1 is SGHRS and CDR2 is YFSETQ. V shed 1 base and J shed 1 base, with 12 bases lying between them.